This TCR beta chain was identified in a study of CD8 T cells in Susac syndrome. Between the trimmed V and J ends, which lost 5 bases and 10 bases, there was a span of 24 bases. Germline V gene lookup returns CDR1 DFQATT and CDR2 SNEGSKA (reference sequence). This CDR3 has 15 residues. With random hexamers, reverse transcription was performed on about 0.5 to 1 ug of RNA. TCRdb re-called the immunoSEQ multiplex PCR reads through MiXCR, storing one row per CDR3 protein. Altogether about 200,000 distinct CDR3 sequences are present, approximately 95% being singletons, with the ten largest covering approximately 0.094%.

This chain connects TRBV20-1 to TRBJ2-1; the D call may be TRBD1 or TRBD2 (6 bases each). Sequenced sample: CD4+ T cells from PBMCs. The receptor was isolated from a human donor in good health. Here the CDR3 reads CSAPKEGGFSNEQFF. In DNA form, the CDR3 reads TGCAGTGCTCCTAAGGAGGGGGGATTCTCTAACGAGCAGTTCTTC.